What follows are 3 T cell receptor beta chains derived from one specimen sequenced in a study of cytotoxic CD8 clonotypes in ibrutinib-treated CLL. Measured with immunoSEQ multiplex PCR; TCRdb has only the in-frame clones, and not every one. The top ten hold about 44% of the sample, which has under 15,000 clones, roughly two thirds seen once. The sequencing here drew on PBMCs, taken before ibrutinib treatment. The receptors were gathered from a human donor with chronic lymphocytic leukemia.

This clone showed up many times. The CDR3 loop reads CASVLQGGNQPQHF. The DNA of the CDR3 is TGTGCCAGCGTGCTACAGGGGGGCAATCAGCCCCAGCATTTT. The chain recombines TRBV6-1 with TRBJ1-5; 8 bases fit TRBD1. With 8 bases clipped from V and 2 bases from J, the junction kept 5 bases outside the gene matches. The CDR3 is made up of 14 amino acids. The germline V gene encodes CDR1 MNHNS and CDR2 SASEGT.

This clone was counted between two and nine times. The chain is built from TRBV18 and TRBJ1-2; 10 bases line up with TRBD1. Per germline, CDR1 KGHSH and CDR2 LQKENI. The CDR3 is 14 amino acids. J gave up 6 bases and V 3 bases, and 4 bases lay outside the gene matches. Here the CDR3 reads CASSPMGQGHGYTF. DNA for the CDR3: TGTGCCAGCTCACCGATGGGACAGGGGCATGGCTACACCTTC.

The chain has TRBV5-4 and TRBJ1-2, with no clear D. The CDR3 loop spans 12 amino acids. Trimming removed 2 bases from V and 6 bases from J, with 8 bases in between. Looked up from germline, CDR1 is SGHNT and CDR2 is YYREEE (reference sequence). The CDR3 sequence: CASSLVGHGYTF. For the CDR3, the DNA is TGTGCCAGCAGCTTAGTAGGGCATGGCTACACCTTC.